The next 2 T cell receptor beta chains were all read from a single sample in a study of spatial heterogeneity in lung cancer. From the 5' RACE reads, TCRdb called clonotypes with MiXCR, one entry per CDR3 protein. This sample yields about 94,000 distinct CDR3 sequences, of which approximately 20% are seen a single time; 20% to 25% belongs to the top ten. The sample's time point: blood at routine non-recurrence follow-up after resection. The sample consisted of PBMCs, taken at follow-up. The receptors shown here come from a male donor with early-stage non-small cell lung cancer.

This chain connects TRBV4-3 to TRBJ1-5; D call uncertain. CDR1 and CDR2 (germline): LGHNA, YSLEER. The CDR3 is 13 amino acids. V was cut by 0 bases and J by 6 bases, with 6 bases left in between. The CDR3 bases are TGCGCCAGCAGCCAAGAGAGGGTTCAGCCCCAGCATTTT. Translation: CASSQERVQPQHF.

This clonotype has at least ten counts. The chain carries TRBV28 and TRBJ1-1, with 10 bases matching TRBD1. The V gene end was trimmed by 5 bases and the J gene end by 6 bases; junction bases not matched to a gene: 3. CDR3 length: 13 amino acids. Germline CDR1 MDHEN, CDR2 SYDVKM. This chain's CDR3 is CASSPGTGAEAFF. CDR3 in DNA: TGTGCCAGCAGTCCCGGGACAGGGGCTGAAGCTTTCTTT.